This is a list of T cell receptor beta chains from one sample in a study of radiation and T cells in renal cell carcinoma. Sequencing was performed with immunoSEQ multiplex PCR; in TCRdb, only in-frame clones are kept and a portion is missing. The sample consists of 90,000 to 100,000 clones, roughly 88% of them appearing once. This material consisted of blood, taken from a patient whose treatment included radiotherapy and nephrectomy. Receptors were obtained from a man aged 55 to 70 with renal cell carcinoma. The conserved cysteine and the conserved F or W are not part of the CDR3 here. Size is stated for part of the rows, as once, few or many counts, or as a class when the clone is expanded.

V gene: TRBV7-2; J gene: TRBJ2-3; clone size: -; CDR3 protein: ASSLSGTITDTQY
V gene: TRBV10-3; J gene: TRBJ2-7; clone size: -; CDR3 protein: AISGPGQGSGDEQY
V gene: TRBV6-5; J gene: TRBJ2-1; clone size: -; CDR3 protein: ASSNQVSYNEQF
V gene: TRBV28; J gene: TRBJ1-5; clone size: -; CDR3 protein: ASSLFGNWGNQPQH
V gene: TRBV27; J gene: TRBJ1-4; clone size: -; CDR3 protein: ASSLGTGLNEKLF
V gene: TRBV6-1; J gene: TRBJ1-2; clone size: once; CDR3 protein: ASTITGRGNYGYT
V gene: TRBV5-1; J gene: TRBJ2-5; clone size: -; CDR3 protein: ASSVKTGTSGSETQY
V gene: TRBV5-1; J gene: TRBJ2-2; clone size: -; CDR3 protein: ASSPGLAGGPNTGELF
V gene: TRBV4-1; J gene: TRBJ2-6; clone size: -; CDR3 protein: ASSQDADSGANVLT
V gene: TRBV7-9; J gene: TRBJ1-2; clone size: -; CDR3 protein: ASSLTANGDPYGYT
V gene: TRBV5-6; J gene: -; clone size: -; CDR3 protein: ASSLYLVHEQY
V gene: TRBV29-1; J gene: TRBJ2-7; clone size: -; CDR3 protein: SVLVPGDEQY
V gene: TRBV5-1; J gene: TRBJ2-1; clone size: -; CDR3 protein: ATRAGTSVYNEQF
V gene: TRBV27; J gene: TRBJ1-5; clone size: -; CDR3 protein: ASSLSPSGADQPQH
V gene: TRBV15; J gene: TRBJ1-2; clone size: -; CDR3 protein: ATSRSREDYGYT
V gene: TRBV27; J gene: TRBJ2-3; clone size: -; CDR3 protein: ASSTGLAGIDTQY
V gene: TRBV29-1; J gene: TRBJ2-7; clone size: -; CDR3 protein: SVQRAYEQY
V gene: TRBV5-6; J gene: TRBJ2-1; clone size: -; CDR3 protein: ASRTLAAPYNEQF
V gene: TRBV5-1; J gene: TRBJ1-1; clone size: -; CDR3 protein: ASSLVARSNTEAF
V gene: TRBV4-1; J gene: TRBJ2-7; clone size: -; CDR3 protein: ASSQGPQTGDYEQY
V gene: TRBV2; J gene: -; clone size: once; CDR3 protein: ASSEGTSGLLYEQY
V gene: TRBV5-8; J gene: TRBJ2-7; clone size: -; CDR3 protein: ASSLEGGFRDEQY